These 25 T cell receptor beta chains share one sample of origin, sequenced in a study of cytomegalovirus exposure and HLA in healthy donors. The PCR contained 60 Vbeta and 13 Jbeta primers. This table comes from immunoSEQ multiplex PCR, and its TCRdb copy is limited to in-frame clones, with some not included. The sample lists 100,000 to 150,000 clones, approximately 78% occurring once. The source material was PBMCs. The receptor set was obtained from a woman between 35 and 50 years old in good health and CMV-seropositive.

Only one count was recorded for this clone. This chain connects TRBV9 to TRBJ2-7; the D gene is possibly TRBD2 (5 bases). The length of the CDR3 is 13 residues. Trimming cost V 4 bases and J 4 bases, with 12 bases left between them. Germline CDR1 reads SGDLS; CDR2 reads YYNGEE. The CDR3 spells CASSRTSGYEQYF. CDR3 nucleotides: TGTGCCAGCAGCCGAACCTCGGGGTACGAGCAGTACTTC.

A remark on this clone: One end of the junction is discordant with germline, which a read error may explain. The CDR3 is CASSITQGTEAFF. CDR3 sequence (DNA): TGTGCTAGCAGCATCACCCAGGGCACTGAAGCTTTCTTT. The V gene is TRBV7-7, the J gene TRBJ1-1, with a weak D call TRBD1 (5 bases). The CDR3 has 13 residues. Germline V gene data show CDR1 as SSHAT and CDR2 as FNYEAQ (reference sequence).

This clone appeared a single time. The gene calls are TRBV6-4 and TRBJ2-3; maybe TRBD1 (6 bases). Germline CDR1 is MRHNA and CDR2 is SNTAGT. Trimming pared 5 bases from V and 0 bases from J, leaving 12 bases between. This CDR3 has 15 amino acids. The CDR3 coding sequence is TGTGCCAGCAGTTTGGACAGCTCTAGCACAGATACGCAGTATTTT. The encoded protein is CASSLDSSSTDTQYF.

V is TRBV7-2 and J is TRBJ1-5, with D unclear. The CDR3 spans 12 residues. Between the trimmed V and J ends, which lost 5 bases and 11 bases, there was a span of 13 bases. Germline-derived CDR1 and CDR2 are SGHTA and FQGNSA. The CDR3 DNA is TGTGCCAGCAGCCGCCCCGGTTTTGCCCAGCATTTT. Its protein is CASSRPGFAQHF.

This sequence joins TRBV4-1 and TRBJ1-4, with 9 bases aligning to TRBD1. The CDR3 covers 15 residues. With 4 bases clipped from V and 5 bases from J, the junction kept 5 bases outside the gene matches. Germline CDR1 and CDR2: MGHRA and YSYEKL. CDR3 protein: CASSRTGEDNEKLFF. The CDR3 DNA sequence: TGCGCCAGCAGCCGGACAGGGGAGGACAATGAAAAACTGTTTTTT.

This chain links TRBV7-8 with TRBJ1-1; no definite D call. Germline CDR1 SGHVS, CDR2 FQNEAQ. Trimming removed 4 bases from V and 4 bases from J, with 4 bases in between. The CDR3 extends over 11 amino acids. As DNA, the CDR3 is TGTGCCAGCAGCTCGGGCACTGAAGCTTTCTTT. It codes for CASSSGTEAFF.

The chain employs TRBV6-1 and TRBJ1-2; TRBD1 might be the D (5 bases). The CDR3 spans 13 residues. Germline V lookup: CDR1 MNHNS, CDR2 SASEGT. V was trimmed by 6 bases and J by 3 bases, leaving 11 bases between them. In DNA form, the CDR3 reads TGTGCCAGCAGACAGGAGGGATACTATGGCTACACCTTC. Translation gives CASRQEGYYGYTF.

V usage is TRBV19 and J usage is TRBJ1-1; a possible D gene is TRBD1 (6 bases). CDR1 LNHDA and CDR2 SQIVND come from the germline V gene (reference sequence). The CDR3 totals 14 residues. V was pared by 5 bases and J by 5 bases, with 15 bases between. CDR3 nucleotide sequence: TGTGCCAGTAGTCGAATGGCGGGGGCGACTGAAGCTTTCTTT. It translates to CASSRMAGATEAFF.

The rearrangement joins TRBV7-6 to TRBJ2-1, with D possibly matching TRBD2 (6 bases). CDR1 is SGHVS, CDR2 FNYEAQ, per germline. V lost 1 base to trimming and J lost 2 bases, with 15 bases between them. This CDR3 is built from 17 residues. CDR3 DNA: TGTGCCAGCAGCTTAGTGAATGCCGGGAGCCCCTACAATGAGCAGTTCTTC. Amino acids: CASSLVNAGSPYNEQFF.

V and J are TRBV2 and TRBJ2-1, with a tentative D call TRBD2 (6 bases). CDR3 length equals 14 residues. Deletions cut 7 bases from V and 2 bases from J, with 12 bases between. Per the germline V gene, CDR1 is SNHLY and CDR2 is FYNNEI. DNA of the CDR3: TGTGCCAGCAAAGGAGGGGATACCTACAATGAGCAGTTCTTC. This translates into CASKGGDTYNEQFF.

V gene TRBV27 combines with J gene TRBJ2-3; 10 bases map to TRBD2. CDR1 MNHEY and CDR2 SMNVEV come from the germline V gene (reference sequence). The CDR3 is made up of 17 amino acids. Germline trimming cut 1 base from V and 1 base from J; bases unmatched to any gene: 5. As DNA, the CDR3 is TGTGCCAGCAGTTTATTGGTACTAGCGGGACGCACAGATACGCAGTATTTT. It specifies CASSLLVLAGRTDTQYF.

This clone was detected only a few times. The chain has TRBV27 and TRBJ1-2; 8 bases line up with TRBD1. The CDR3 extends over 15 amino acids. V was clipped by 2 bases and J by 4 bases; unmatched bases: 6. Germline V CDR1 and CDR2: MNHEY, SMNVEV (reference sequence). CDR3 in DNA: TGTGCCAGCAGTTTAGTGTACGGGACAGGCTATGGCTACACCTTC. Its protein product is CASSLVYGTGYGYTF.

The chain uses TRBV9 and TRBJ1-1; 11 positions match TRBD1. The CDR3 extends over 15 amino acids. The germline V gene has CDR1 SGDLS and CDR2 YYNGEE. The V and J ends lost 0 bases and 6 bases, in that order; junction bases with no gene match: 4. Here the CDR3 reads CASSVEGTGGAEAFF. The CDR3 region has the DNA TGTGCCAGCAGCGTAGAAGGGACAGGGGGAGCTGAAGCTTTCTTT.

This clone was counted once. J is TRBJ2-1 and V is TRBV7-2; no clear D. V lost 3 bases and J lost 10, with 10 bases in between. This CDR3 comprises 12 residues. Per germline, CDR1 SGHTA and CDR2 FQGNSA. This CDR3 reads CASSFYTNEQFF. The DNA of the CDR3 is TGTGCCAGCAGCTTTTATACTAACGAGCAGTTCTTC.

The chain joins TRBV27 to TRBJ1-4, with a weak D call TRBD1 (6 bases). The germline gives CDR1 MNHEY, CDR2 SMNVEV (reference sequence). This CDR3 comprises 15 residues. With 5 bases removed from V and 8 bases from J, the gap between germline ends came to 18 bases. The CDR3 DNA is TGTGCCAGCAGTCCGCGGACAGCGACAGAAGAAAAACTGTTTTTT. This gives the protein CASSPRTATEEKLFF.

Of note for this clone: The conserved closing phenylalanine or tryptophan is absent in this CDR3, likely reflecting a read error. The DNA is left out, because the CDR3 cannot be placed on it with certainty; the CDR3 is given as TCRdb lists it. The rearrangement joins TRBV4-3 to TRBJ2-3; the table's D gene call, TRBD1, was not cross checked with the DNA. The CDR3 numbers 14 amino acids, ends counted. Germline lookup yields CDR1 LGHNA and CDR2 YSLEER. CDR3 region: CASSQDSVGQGLYV.

There are a few counts of this clone. The rearrangement joins TRBV29-1 to TRBJ1-6; the D is unclear. The germline V gene has CDR1 SQVTM and CDR2 ANQGSEA. The CDR3 consists of 12 residues. Between the trimmed V and J ends, which lost 7 bases and 7 bases, there was a span of 11 bases. CDR3 sequence reads: CSARSGNSPLHF. The CDR3 nucleotides read TGCAGCGCCCGTTCGGGGAATTCACCCCTCCACTTT.

This rearrangement joins TRBV5-4 to TRBJ2-1; TRBD1 matches at 9 bases. This CDR3 contains 16 residues. Losses at the gene ends were 2 bases for V and 6 bases for J; bases not matched to a gene: 9. Germline CDR1 and CDR2: SGHNT and YYREEE (reference sequence). The CDR3, as DNA: TGTGCCAGCAGCTTACCAGGGACAGGGATGGGCAATGAGCAGTTCTTC. It codes for CASSLPGTGMGNEQFF.

The chain carries TRBV18 and TRBJ2-7, with D possibly matching TRBD1 (6 bases). V shed 2 bases and J shed 4 bases, with 9 bases lying between them. This CDR3 is built from 13 residues. CDR1 KGHSH and CDR2 LQKENI come from the germline V gene. The CDR3 loop is CASSPDRFYEQYF. In DNA form, the CDR3 reads TGTGCCAGCTCACCAGACAGGTTTTACGAGCAGTACTTC. The full variable domain, rest sourced from reference TRBV18 and TRBJ2-7, is NAGVMQNPRHLVRRRGQEARLRCSPMKGHSHVYWYRQLPEEGLKFMVYLQKENIIDESGMPKERFSAEFPKEGPSILRIQQVVRGDSAAYFCASSPDRFYEQYFGPGTRLTVT.

The chain carries TRBV12-5 and TRBJ2-2; 12 positions match TRBD1. The CDR3 is 20 amino acids. J was trimmed by 2 bases and V by 1 base; bases with no gene match: 11. The V gene's germline CDR1 is LGHNT and CDR2 FRNRAP. The DNA for the CDR3 is TGTGCTAGTGGTTTGGCATATCCGGGACAGGGGGCTTTTAACACCGGGGAGCTGTTTTTT. Its protein product is CASGLAYPGQGAFNTGELFF.

The chain joins TRBV28 to TRBJ2-5; 9 bases map to TRBD2. V shed 3 bases and J 2 bases; nucleotides not matched to a gene: 7. Germline values: CDR1 MDHEN, CDR2 SYDVKM. CDR3 length: 16 amino acids. The CDR3 DNA follows: TGTGCCAGCAGTTTGTCTAGCGGGACCTCTCAAGAGACCCAGTACTTC. Encoded protein: CASSLSSGTSQETQYF.

The DNA of the CDR3 is TGTGCCGGTGACTTAGCGGGGGACATCCAAGAGACCCAGTACTTC. Its protein product is CAGDLAGDIQETQYF. This chain uses TRBV7-9 with TRBJ2-5; 9 nucleotides align to TRBD2. The length of the CDR3 is 15 residues. Trimming removed 11 bases from V and 1 base from J; junction bases left unmatched: 11. Germline V gene sequence: CDR1 SEHNR, CDR2 FQNEAQ (reference sequence).

The gene calls are TRBV30 and TRBJ1-3; 12 positions agree with TRBD1. The germline CDR1 and CDR2 sequences are GTSNPN and SVGIG (reference sequence). CDR3 length: 17 residues. The V and J ends lost 4 bases and 0 bases, in that order; junction bases with no gene match: 7. DNA of the CDR3: TGTGCCTGGATGAGGGACAGGGGGCTTCTCTCTGGAAACACCATATATTTT. It codes for CAWMRDRGLLSGNTIYF.

The genes are TRBV28 and TRBJ1-2; 7 nucleotides match TRBD1. This CDR3 has 18 amino acids. The germline V gene has CDR1 MDHEN and CDR2 SYDVKM. The ends lost 1 base at V and 5 bases at J; junction bases unmatched: 16. In DNA, the CDR3 is TGTGCCAGCAGTTTATCGGGACAGACGCTCCCCGGAGGATATGGCTACACCTTC. Translated, it gives CASSLSGQTLPGGYGYTF.

V is TRBV21-1 and J is TRBJ2-1; the table gives TRBD2 as D, unverified against the DNA. TRBV21-1 is deemed a pseudogene. This CDR3 contains 18 residues. The CDR3 DNA reads as TGTGCCAGCAGCAAAGCGGGATATGCGGGAGTCAGGCGCAATGAGCAGTTCTTC. Its translation is CASSKAGYAGVRRNEQFF.